This T cell receptor (beta chain) appears in the sequencing data of a study of blood T cell repertoires in COVID-19. Across the whole study: Some COVID-19 samples were acute and others convalescent; all came from the United States, Italy and Spain. T cells, B-cell-depleted T cells, or PBMCs provided the cDNA or gDNA that served as material.

As originally analysed: Reference gene primers were amplified, and this amplification served to estimate nucleated cell counts. The data were produced by immunoSEQ multiplex PCR, yet TCRdb's version contains in-frame clones alone and is incomplete. D and trimming come from the DNA, and the V and J calls and clone size come from that table. The sample holds approximately 140,000 clones, roughly 82% seen once. The germline V gene has CDR1 SEHNR and CDR2 FQNEAQ (reference sequence). The CDR3 spans 15 residues. Trimming shortened V by 1 base and J by 5 bases, and 14 bases separated the two germline ends.

The rearrangement joins TRBV7-9 to TRBJ2-5, with a possible D match to TRBD1 (6 bases). The sequence came from a man between 70 and 80 years old with acute or convalescent COVID-19. Sequencing was performed on peripheral blood. The CDR3 spells CASSLVPGVRETQYF. The CDR3 nucleotides are TGTGCCAGCAGCTTAGTTCCAGGGGTTCGGGAGACCCAGTACTTC.